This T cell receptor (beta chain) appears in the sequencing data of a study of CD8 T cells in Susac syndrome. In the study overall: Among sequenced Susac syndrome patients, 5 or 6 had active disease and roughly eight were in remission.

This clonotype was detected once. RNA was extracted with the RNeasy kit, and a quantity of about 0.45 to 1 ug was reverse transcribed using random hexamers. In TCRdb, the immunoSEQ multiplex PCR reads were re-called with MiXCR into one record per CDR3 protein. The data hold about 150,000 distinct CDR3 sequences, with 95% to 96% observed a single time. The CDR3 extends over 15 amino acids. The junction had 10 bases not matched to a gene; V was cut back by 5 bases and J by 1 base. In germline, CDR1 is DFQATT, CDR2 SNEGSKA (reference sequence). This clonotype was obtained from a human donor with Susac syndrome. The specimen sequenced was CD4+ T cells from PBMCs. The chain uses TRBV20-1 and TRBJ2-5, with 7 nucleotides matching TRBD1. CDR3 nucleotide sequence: TGCAGTGCTTGCCCTCTGACAGGGTCCCAAGAGACCCAGTACTTC. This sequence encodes CSACPLTGSQETQYF.